This passage covers 25 T cell receptor beta chains from one sample sequenced in a study of radiotherapy plus CTLA-4 blockade in lung cancer. Measured with immunoSEQ multiplex PCR; TCRdb has only the in-frame clones, and not every one. The sample shows about 88,000 clones, 60% to 80% of them seen only once. The sample consisted of peripheral blood, taken from a patient treated with radiotherapy plus ipilimumab. The receptors originated from a human donor with non-small cell lung cancer that progressed on radiotherapy plus ipilimumab.

The V call is TRBV19, the J call TRBJ1-6; possibly TRBD1 for D (6 bases). Deletions cut 8 bases from V and 6 bases from J, with 17 bases between. Germline CDR1 and CDR2: LNHDA and SQIVND (reference sequence). The CDR3 extends over 15 amino acids. The CDR3 DNA reads as TGTGCCAGTTCCATCCAACAGGGAGCTAATTCACCCCTCCACTTT. As protein: CASSIQQGANSPLHF.

The V call is TRBV15, the J call TRBJ1-5; possibly TRBD1 for D (6 bases). V was shortened by 5 bases and J by 2 bases, with 16 bases between the two germline ends. The germline gives CDR1 LNHNV, CDR2 YYDKDF (reference sequence). CDR3 size: 16 residues. The CDR3, as DNA: TGTGCCACCAGCGCACAACAGGGATTCGGCAATCAGCCCCAGCATTTT. This sequence encodes CATSAQQGFGNQPQHF.

The chain employs TRBV28 and TRBJ1-1; perhaps TRBD1 as D (5 bases). Germline assignment: CDR1 MDHEN and CDR2 SYDVKM. Trimming pared 2 bases from V and 1 base from J, leaving 11 bases between. The CDR3 loop spans 15 amino acids. The CDR3 protein is CASSLRAGRNTEAFF. DNA of the CDR3: TGTGCCAGCAGTTTAAGGGCAGGGAGGAACACTGAAGCTTTCTTT.

The CDR3 DNA follows: TGTGCCAGCAGCATACCGGACGGTCTGGGCACTGAAGCTTTCTTT. Protein sequence: CASSIPDGLGTEAFF. This sequence joins TRBV11-2 and TRBJ1-1; no definite D call. Germline lookup yields CDR1 SGHAT and CDR2 FQNNGV. CDR3 length: 15 residues. V was shortened by 5 bases and J by 4 bases, with 17 bases between the two germline ends.

The chain employs TRBV2 and TRBJ1-2; D is uncertain. The germline CDR1 and CDR2 sequences are SNHLY and FYNNEI. This CDR3 spans 14 amino acids. V lost 6 bases to trimming and J lost 0 bases, with 11 bases between them. The CDR3 nucleotides are TGTGCCAGCAGCCTGGGCCGGCCTAACTATGGCTACACCTTC. This encodes CASSLGRPNYGYTF.

The gene calls are TRBV29-1 and TRBJ2-5, with 7 bases aligning to TRBD1. Germline CDR1 SQVTM, CDR2 ANQGSEA. Germline trimming cut 4 bases from V and 2 bases from J; bases unmatched to any gene: 7. The CDR3 has 14 residues. The CDR3 here is CSVGPTGWQETQYF. CDR3 nucleotides: TGCAGCGTTGGCCCGACAGGGTGGCAAGAGACCCAGTACTTC.

This clone came up once. The V gene is TRBV18, the J gene TRBJ2-3, with no clear D. This CDR3 has 13 residues. Germline values: CDR1 KGHSH, CDR2 LQKENI. Trimming removed 3 bases from V and 6 bases from J, with 10 bases in between. CDR3 coding DNA: TGTGCCAGCTCACCTGACTGGTCCGATACGCAGTATTTT. Protein sequence: CASSPDWSDTQYF. The whole variable domain, filled in from reference TRBV18 and TRBJ2-3, reads NAGVMQNPRHLVRRRGQEARLRCSPMKGHSHVYWYRQLPEEGLKFMVYLQKENIIDESGMPKERFSAEFPKEGPSILRIQQVVRGDSAAYFCASSPDWSDTQYFGPGTRLTVL.

This clone was seen just once. The chain employs TRBV19 and TRBJ2-7, with D tentatively TRBD2 (5 bases). Germline V gene sequence: CDR1 LNHDA, CDR2 SQIVND (reference sequence). The CDR3 totals 14 residues. The V end was cut by 4 bases, the J end by 2 bases, with 12 bases between. The CDR3 spells CASSRREITYEQYF. DNA of the CDR3: TGTGCCAGTAGTAGAAGGGAGATTACCTACGAGCAGTACTTC.

This rearrangement joins TRBV5-1 to TRBJ1-1, with D perhaps TRBD1 (5 bases). The length of the CDR3 is 16 residues. The ends were cut back, 4 bases at V and 0 bases at J, with 16 bases in the middle. Germline CDR1 SGHRS, CDR2 YFSETQ. The CDR3 loop reads CASSPGGGGLNTEAFF. In nucleotides, the CDR3 is TGCGCCAGCAGCCCTGGCGGGGGAGGGCTGAACACTGAAGCTTTCTTT. Combining the CDR3 with reference TRBV5-1 and TRBJ1-1 gives the whole variable domain KAGVTQTPRYLIKTRGQQVTLSCSPISGHRSVSWYQQTPGQGLQFLFEYFSETQRNKGNFPGRFSGRQFSNSRSEMNVSTLELGDSALYLCASSPGGGGLNTEAFFGQGTRLTVV.

The chain uses TRBV6-6 and TRBJ2-5; 7 bases match TRBD2. V was pared by 3 bases and J by 5 bases, with 9 bases of the junction left unmatched. The germline CDR1 and CDR2 sequences are MNHNY and SVGAGI (reference sequence). The CDR3 covers 15 residues. The CDR3 spells CASSYSSGRGETQYF. DNA of the CDR3: TGTGCCAGCAGTTATTCTAGCGGACGGGGGGAGACCCAGTACTTC.

The chain uses TRBV10-3 and TRBJ2-2; D may be TRBD1 (5 bases). Trimming cost V 3 bases and J 2 bases, with 10 bases left between them. The CDR3 contains 15 residues. The germline V gene encodes CDR1 ENHRY and CDR2 SYGVKD. The CDR3 loop reads CAISDPQANTGELFF. As DNA, the CDR3 is TGTGCCATCAGTGACCCACAGGCCAACACCGGGGAGCTGTTTTTT.

The J gene is TRBJ2-2, the V gene TRBV6-1; D perhaps matches TRBD2 (5 bases). Trimming removed 11 bases at V and 3 bases at J, with 10 bases between. This CDR3 has 12 residues. The germline CDR1 and CDR2 sequences are MNHNS and SASEGT. The CDR3 here is CACGLDTGELFF. The DNA for the CDR3 is TGTGCCTGTGGACTTGACACCGGGGAGCTGTTTTTT.

This chain connects TRBV7-9 to TRBJ1-1; D call uncertain. This CDR3 comprises 13 residues. Trimming stripped 5 bases from V and 0 bases from J, with 7 bases between. Germline V lookup: CDR1 SEHNR, CDR2 FQNEAQ (reference sequence). The CDR3 bases are TGTGCCAGCAGCCCGCTCATGAACACTGAAGCTTTCTTT. Translated: CASSPLMNTEAFF.

The chain combines TRBV13 with TRBJ1-1; D unresolved. The V end lost 3 bases, the J end lost 7 bases, and 15 bases lay between the germline ends. Germline-derived CDR1 and CDR2 are PRHDT and FYEKMQ (reference sequence). This CDR3 is built from 14 residues. CDR3 sequence: CASSLGRQNYEAFF. The CDR3 DNA reads TGTGCCAGCAGCTTGGGCAGGCAAAACTATGAAGCTTTCTTT.

The chain employs TRBV7-8 and TRBJ2-2; D uncertain. Trimming removed 5 bases at V and 8 bases at J, with 12 bases between. Germline V CDR1 and CDR2: SGHVS, FQNEAQ. There are 13 residues in the CDR3. The CDR3 spells CASSDNQEGELFF. CDR3 coding DNA: TGTGCCAGCAGCGACAATCAAGAAGGGGAGCTGTTTTTT.

This chain uses TRBV9 with TRBJ2-6, with D perhaps TRBD2 (6 bases). V was shortened by 6 bases and J by 0 bases, with 16 bases between the two germline ends. The CDR3 contains 17 residues. In germline, CDR1 is SGDLS, CDR2 YYNGEE. The CDR3 reads CASTLDGGGSGANVLTF. CDR3 coding DNA: TGTGCCAGCACCTTAGACGGGGGTGGCTCTGGGGCCAACGTCCTGACTTTC.

The V call is TRBV5-1, the J call TRBJ2-3; D is uncertain. Germline-derived CDR1 and CDR2 are SGHRS and YFSETQ. Trimming shortened V by 5 bases and J by 3 bases, and 4 bases separated the two germline ends. The CDR3 has 11 amino acids. The CDR3 region is CASRETDTQYF. CDR3 nucleotide sequence: TGCGCCAGCAGGGAGACAGATACGCAGTATTTT.

The chain combines TRBV6-5 with TRBJ1-3, with D hard to call. In germline, CDR1 is MNHEY, CDR2 SVGAGI. The CDR3 runs 13 residues. The ends were cut back, 5 bases at V and 4 bases at J, with 9 bases in the middle. The CDR3 DNA follows: TGTGCCAGCAGTGCGGACTGGGGAAACACCATATATTTT. The encoded protein is CASSADWGNTIYF.

The genes are TRBV5-6 and TRBJ2-7; 7 bases line up with TRBD1. Per germline, CDR1 SGHDT and CDR2 YYEEEE. V trimming: 2 bases; J trimming: 3 bases; junction bases outside the gene matches: 17. The CDR3 is made up of 18 amino acids. The CDR3 coding sequence is TGTGCCAGCAGCTTACCTAACATGCCCGGGACAGTACACTACGAGCAGTACTTC. Amino acid sequence: CASSLPNMPGTVHYEQYF. The variable domain in full, completed from reference TRBV5-6 and TRBJ2-7, reads DAGVTQSPTHLIKTRGQQVTLRCSPKSGHDTVSWYQQALGQGPQFIFQYYEEEERQRGNFPDRFSGHQFPNYSSELNVNALLLGDSALYLCASSLPNMPGTVHYEQYFGPGTRLTVT.

V usage is TRBV29-1 and J usage is TRBJ2-1, with 7 bases that match TRBD2. CDR1 SQVTM and CDR2 ANQGSEA come from the germline V gene. J lost 4 bases, V lost 4 bases, and 13 bases had no gene match. The CDR3 sequence is 16 residues long. CDR3 residues: CSVAGLGGGKYNEQFF. CDR3 DNA: TGCAGCGTTGCGGGCCTTGGGGGGGGGAAATACAATGAGCAGTTCTTC.

The chain has TRBV9 and TRBJ2-7, with D maybe TRBD2 (6 bases). Germline CDR1 SGDLS, CDR2 YYNGEE. The V and J ends lost 0 bases and 6 bases respectively, with 10 bases between them. This CDR3 is built from 13 residues. The CDR3 loop is CASSVGGGSEQYF. The CDR3 DNA sequence: TGTGCCAGCAGCGTAGGTGGGGGGAGCGAGCAGTACTTC.

J is TRBJ1-2 and V is TRBV28; 8 nucleotides agree with TRBD1. V trimming: 4 bases; J trimming: 4 bases; junction bases outside the gene matches: 5. The CDR3 sequence is 14 residues long. The germline V gene encodes CDR1 MDHEN and CDR2 SYDVKM. CDR3 residues: CASSSTGVTYGYTF. CDR3 DNA: TGTGCCAGCAGTTCGACAGGGGTTACCTATGGCTACACCTTC.

V is TRBV5-4 and J is TRBJ2-3; D unresolved. The length of the CDR3 is 12 residues. V was clipped by 1 base and J by 5 bases, with 5 bases between them. Germline loops: CDR1 SGHNT, CDR2 YYREEE (reference sequence). The CDR3 spells CASSLNGDTQYF. CDR3 nucleotide sequence: TGTGCCAGCAGCTTGAACGGAGATACGCAGTATTTT.

This clone appeared a few times. V and J are TRBV5-1 and TRBJ2-3, with D unclear. This CDR3 comprises 15 residues. The germline V and J ends were trimmed by 4 bases and 0 bases, with 12 bases remaining between them. Germline CDR1 SGHRS, CDR2 YFSETQ. CDR3 sequence (DNA): TGCGCCAGCAGCGAAGAACGCAGGAGCACAGATACGCAGTATTTT. It translates to CASSEERRSTDTQYF.

CDR3 loop: CASSQDTRGPMNTEAFF. The CDR3 DNA sequence: TGCGCCAGCAGCCAAGATACGAGGGGACCTATGAACACTGAAGCTTTCTTT. This chain connects TRBV4-3 to TRBJ1-1; tentative D call: TRBD1 (5 bases). Germline V lookup: CDR1 LGHNA, CDR2 YSLEER. This CDR3 comprises 17 residues. Trimming pared 0 bases from V and 0 bases from J, leaving 14 bases between.